The 6 T cell receptor beta chains listed next were all sequenced from one sample in a study of CD8 T cells in ankylosing spondylitis. Using its own MiXCR run on the 5' RACE reads, TCRdb lists one record per CDR3 protein. Of some 220,000 distinct CDR3 sequences in the sample, around 8% were seen once. Sequencing input: blood, either unsorted or a sorted T cell fraction (not recorded which). The receptor source for this set is a female donor with ankylosing spondylitis or in good health (not recorded which).

This clonotype was seen ten or more times. CDR3 DNA sequence: TGCAGTGCTAGAGATACGAGTTACGAGCAGTACTTC. Protein: CSARDTSYEQYF. The chain carries TRBV20-1 and TRBJ2-7; unclear D gene. Trimming took off 0 bases at V and 4 bases at J, with 7 bases between the two ends. The germline gives CDR1 DFQATT, CDR2 SNEGSKA (reference sequence). The CDR3 runs to 12 residues.

This clonotype was seen repeatedly, ten times or more. In nucleotides, the CDR3 is TGTGCCAGCAGCGCATGGACCAGCGAGCAGTACTTC. Protein sequence: CASSAWTSEQYF. The chain has TRBV3-1 and TRBJ2-7; D remains unclear. Germline V gives CDR1 LGHDT, CDR2 YNNKEL (reference sequence). The CDR3 is 12 amino acids. Trimming stripped 5 bases from V and 6 bases from J, with 11 bases between.

This clonotype has a count of ten or more. CDR3 sequence: CSVVPTGHEQYF. In nucleotides, the CDR3 is TGCAGCGTTGTTCCCACAGGGCACGAGCAGTACTTC. The rearrangement uses TRBV29-1 and TRBJ2-7; the D gene is possibly TRBD1 (6 bases). Per the germline V gene, CDR1 is SQVTM and CDR2 is ANQGSEA. CDR3 length: 12 amino acids. Trimming left V 4 bases short and J 5 bases short, with 12 bases between.

This clonotype showed up just a few times. This chain uses TRBV28 with TRBJ1-5; TRBD1 is a possible D gene (6 bases). Trimming pared 5 bases from V and 1 base from J, leaving 15 bases between. Germline CDR1 reads MDHEN; CDR2 reads SYDVKM. The CDR3 contains 16 residues. Written as DNA, the CDR3 is TGTGCCAGCAGTGTACAGGGCGGATGGAGCAATCAGCCCCAGCATTTT. Its protein product is CASSVQGGWSNQPQHF.

This clonotype has at least ten counts. The rearrangement uses TRBV5-1 and TRBJ1-6, with unresolved D. The CDR3 totals 14 residues. V gave up 7 bases and J gave up 5 bases, with 13 bases separating them. CDR1 and CDR2 from the germline V gene are SGHRS and YFSETQ. The CDR3, as DNA: TGCGCCAGCGCTTCAGTAGTGGATAATTCACCCCTCCACTTT. The encoded protein is CASASVVDNSPLHF.

There are many counts of this clonotype. The V and J genes are TRBV5-1 and TRBJ2-1; TRBD2 might be the D (5 bases). Germline CDR1 is SGHRS and CDR2 is YFSETQ. V gave up 2 bases and J gave up 6 bases, with 9 bases separating them. The CDR3 loop spans 13 amino acids. This CDR3 reads CASSFWETNEQFF. The DNA for the CDR3 is TGCGCCAGCAGCTTTTGGGAGACCAATGAGCAGTTCTTC.